A single sample gave rise to the 19 T cell receptor beta chains below, sequenced in a study of CD8 T cells in Susac syndrome. Random hexamers were used to reverse transcribe 0.5 to 1 ug of RNA. TCRdb independently ran MiXCR on the immunoSEQ multiplex PCR reads; one entry per CDR3 protein. The data contain 65,000 to 85,000 distinct CDR3 sequences, 93% of them seen just once; the ten biggest clones take up 0.45%. Material: CD8+ T cells from PBMCs. The receptor source for this set is a human donor with Susac syndrome.

The gene calls are TRBV30 and TRBJ1-1; D ambiguous. This CDR3 has 12 amino acids. The germline gives CDR1 GTSNPN, CDR2 SVGIG (reference sequence). Trimming pared 2 bases from V and 2 bases from J, leaving 6 bases between. DNA of the CDR3: TGTGCCTGGAGTCAAGGCAACACTGAAGCTTTCTTT. Protein product: CAWSQGNTEAFF.

The rearrangement joins TRBV27 to TRBJ2-1; 7 nucleotides align to TRBD2. Germline CDR1 reads MNHEY; CDR2 reads SMNVEV (reference sequence). This CDR3 comprises 16 residues. V lost 4 bases, J lost 0 bases, and 6 bases stayed unmatched. CDR3 amino acids: CASSWLAASSYNEQFF. In DNA, the CDR3 is TGTGCCAGCAGTTGGCTAGCGGCTAGCTCCTACAATGAGCAGTTCTTC.

The chain uses TRBV5-1 and TRBJ2-7; weak D call: TRBD1 (5 bases). This CDR3 has 14 residues. V was trimmed by 1 base and J by 5 bases, leaving 13 bases between them. Germline values: CDR1 SGHRS, CDR2 YFSETQ. CDR3 coding DNA: TGCGCCAGCAGCTTGCGTCAGGGCTTTGACGAGCAGTACTTC. The encoded protein is CASSLRQGFDEQYF.

This clonotype showed up just once. CDR3 residues: CSAEGVDSNQPQHF. The CDR3 DNA follows: TGCAGTGCTGAGGGGGTTGATAGCAATCAGCCCCAGCATTTT. The chain carries TRBV20-1 and TRBJ1-5; TRBD1 might be the D (6 bases). Trimming stripped 5 bases from V and 0 bases from J, with 11 bases between. There are 14 residues in the CDR3. CDR1 and CDR2 (germline): DFQATT, SNEGSKA (reference sequence).

CDR3 loop: CASSTYPGADTQYF. CDR3 nucleotides: TGTGCCAGCAGCACCTACCCGGGGGCGGATACGCAGTATTTT. This chain links TRBV5-8 with TRBJ2-3; D may correspond to TRBD1 or TRBD2 (6 bases each). The ends were cut back, 4 bases at V and 6 bases at J, with 15 bases in the middle. CDR3 length equals 14 residues. CDR1 is SGHTS, CDR2 YDEGEE, per germline.

The chain has TRBV19 and TRBJ1-5; D not resolved. Germline V gene sequence: CDR1 LNHDA, CDR2 SQIVND (reference sequence). The V and J ends lost 0 bases and 1 base respectively, with 7 bases between them. The CDR3 runs to 15 residues. CDR3 sequence (DNA): TGTGCCAGTAGTATAGAGTCGAACAGCAATCAGCCCCAGCATTTT. It translates to CASSIESNSNQPQHF.

This clonotype has more than one count but fewer than ten. CDR3 sequence reads: CAVGAGDQETQYF. The CDR3 bases are TGTGCAGTCGGCGCGGGGGATCAAGAGACCCAGTACTTC. This chain joins TRBV7-7 and TRBJ2-5, with 7 positions matching TRBD2. The CDR3 covers 13 residues. Per germline, CDR1 SSHAT and CDR2 FNYEAQ (reference sequence). Combining the CDR3 with reference TRBV7-7 and TRBJ2-5 gives the whole variable domain GAGVSQSPRYKVTKRGQDVTLRCDPISSHATLYWYQQALGQGPEFLTYFNYEAQPDKSGLPSDRFSAERPEGSISTLTIQRTEQRDSAMYRCAVGAGDQETQYFGPGTRLLVL.

This clonotype has a handful of counts. The J gene is TRBJ2-1, the V gene TRBV11-3; D is ambiguous. The CDR3 is made up of 12 amino acids. CDR1 and CDR2 (germline): SGHNT, YENEEA. V lost 4 bases to trimming and J lost 9 bases, with 10 bases between them. CDR3 sequence reads: CASSSTYSEQFF. In nucleotides, the CDR3 is TGTGCCAGCAGCTCGACGTACTCTGAGCAGTTCTTC. Full variable domain (remainder filled in from reference TRBV11-3 and TRBJ2-1): EAGVVQSPRYKIIEKKQPVAFWCNPISGHNTLYWYLQNLGQGPELLIRYENEEAVDDSQLPKDRFSAERLKGVDSTLKIQPAELGDSAVYLCASSSTYSEQFFGPGTRLTVL.

This rearrangement joins TRBV9 to TRBJ2-2; 8 bases are a match to TRBD2. Germline CDR1 SGDLS, CDR2 YYNGEE. CDR3 length equals 15 residues. J was trimmed by 6 bases and V by 3 bases; bases with no gene match: 7. The CDR3 DNA is TGTGCCAGCAGCGCGACTAGCGTTTTCTCCGGGGAGCTGTTTTTT. Encoded protein: CASSATSVFSGELFF.

This chain uses TRBV28 with TRBJ2-7, with TRBD2 as a possible D gene (6 bases). The germline gives CDR1 MDHEN, CDR2 SYDVKM. Trimming took 10 bases from V and 0 from J, leaving 19 bases between them. The CDR3 runs 15 residues. The DNA of the CDR3 is TGTGCCACGTCTGGGAGGTACCACCCCTCCTACGAGCAGTACTTC. This translates into CATSGRYHPSYEQYF. Drawing the rest from reference TRBV28 and TRBJ2-7, the complete variable domain is DVKVTQSSRYLVKRTGEKVFLECVQDMDHENMFWYRQDPGLGLRLIYFSYDVKMKEKGDIPEGYSVSREKKERFSLILESASTNQTSMYLCATSGRYHPSYEQYFGPGTRLTVT.

The chain joins TRBV12-3 or TRBV12-4 to TRBJ2-2; 11 bases are a match to TRBD2. The V segment lost 5 bases and the J segment 5 bases; nucleotides outside the gene matches: 16. CDR3 length equals 19 residues. This CDR3 is CASSNRGLAGGGRTGELFF. The CDR3, as DNA: TGTGCCAGCAGTAATCGAGGTCTAGCGGGGGGTGGTCGAACCGGGGAGCTGTTTTTT.

The chain carries TRBV27 and TRBJ1-2; maybe TRBD1 (6 bases). CDR1 and CDR2 from the germline V gene are MNHEY and SMNVEV (reference sequence). The germline V and J ends were trimmed by 1 base and 4 bases, with 16 bases remaining between them. The CDR3 is 16 residues long. The CDR3 DNA follows: TGTGCCAGCAGTTTATTACCCCCCCGAGGGGGCTATGGCTACACCTTC. Its translation: CASSLLPPRGGYGYTF.

The rearrangement joins TRBV3-1 to TRBJ1-2, with a weak D call TRBD1 (5 bases). Trimming cost V 3 bases and J 4 bases, with 12 bases left between them. This CDR3 has 14 amino acids. Germline V gives CDR1 LGHDT, CDR2 YNNKEL (reference sequence). Written as DNA, the CDR3 is TGTGCCAGCAGCCAGAACCAGGGTCCCTATGGCTACACCTTC. It yields the protein CASSQNQGPYGYTF.

The chain recombines TRBV19 with TRBJ2-3, with a weak D call TRBD2 (6 bases). Trimming stripped 5 bases from V and 0 bases from J, with 12 bases between. Per germline, CDR1 LNHDA and CDR2 SQIVND (reference sequence). The CDR3 totals 15 residues. CDR3 DNA: TGTGCCAGTAGTTGGGCTAGCGCCAGCACAGATACGCAGTATTTT. Translated: CASSWASASTDTQYF.

Only one count was recorded for this clonotype. This chain uses TRBV15 with TRBJ1-4; no firm D call. This CDR3 has 19 amino acids. Trimming removed 1 base at V and 0 bases at J, with 18 bases between. Per the germline V gene, CDR1 is LNHNV and CDR2 is YYDKDF (reference sequence). CDR3 loop: CATSRVRHTDMATNEKLFF. The CDR3 nucleotides are TGTGCCACCAGCAGAGTACGCCATACGGATATGGCAACTAATGAAAAACTGTTTTTT. Using reference TRBV15 and TRBJ1-4 for the parts outside the CDR3, the full variable domain is DAMVIQNPRYQVTQFGKPVTLSCSQTLNHNVMYWYQQKSSQAPKLLFHYYDKDFNNEADTPDNFQSRRPNTSFCFLDIRSPGLGDTAMYLCATSRVRHTDMATNEKLFFGSGTQLSVL.

This rearrangement joins TRBV5-4 to TRBJ1-4; 7 bases line up with TRBD1. Germline-derived CDR1 and CDR2 are SGHNT and YYREEE (reference sequence). The CDR3 has 14 amino acids. V was clipped by 5 bases and J by 5 bases; unmatched bases: 6. The CDR3 loop reads CASSRQQGNEKLFF. The CDR3 nucleotides read TGTGCCAGCAGTCGACAACAGGGGAATGAAAAACTGTTTTTT.

V usage is TRBV19 and J usage is TRBJ2-7; D may be TRBD2 (5 bases). The CDR3 runs 13 residues. Per the germline V gene, CDR1 is LNHDA and CDR2 is SQIVND (reference sequence). V was shortened by 4 bases and J by 7 bases, with 14 bases between the two germline ends. The CDR3 loop reads CASSTYTGKEQYF. CDR3 nucleotides: TGTGCCAGTAGTACATACACGGGGAAAGAGCAGTACTTC.

This chain connects TRBV2 to TRBJ2-1; possibly TRBD2 for D (5 bases). This CDR3 region has 9 residues. Germline CDR1 reads SNHLY; CDR2 reads FYNNEI. The V end was cut by 4 bases, the J end by 15 bases, with 7 bases between. The CDR3 protein is CASSGAGFF. For the CDR3, the DNA is TGTGCCAGCAGTGGGGCGGGGTTCTTC.

The V and J genes are TRBV10-3 and TRBJ1-2, with D hard to call. CDR3 size: 12 residues. Trimming shortened V by 5 bases and J by 6 bases, and 10 bases separated the two germline ends. Germline CDR1 and CDR2: ENHRY and SYGVKD. The CDR3 reads CAISTGPHGYTF. The CDR3 nucleotides read TGTGCCATCAGTACCGGGCCCCATGGCTACACCTTC.